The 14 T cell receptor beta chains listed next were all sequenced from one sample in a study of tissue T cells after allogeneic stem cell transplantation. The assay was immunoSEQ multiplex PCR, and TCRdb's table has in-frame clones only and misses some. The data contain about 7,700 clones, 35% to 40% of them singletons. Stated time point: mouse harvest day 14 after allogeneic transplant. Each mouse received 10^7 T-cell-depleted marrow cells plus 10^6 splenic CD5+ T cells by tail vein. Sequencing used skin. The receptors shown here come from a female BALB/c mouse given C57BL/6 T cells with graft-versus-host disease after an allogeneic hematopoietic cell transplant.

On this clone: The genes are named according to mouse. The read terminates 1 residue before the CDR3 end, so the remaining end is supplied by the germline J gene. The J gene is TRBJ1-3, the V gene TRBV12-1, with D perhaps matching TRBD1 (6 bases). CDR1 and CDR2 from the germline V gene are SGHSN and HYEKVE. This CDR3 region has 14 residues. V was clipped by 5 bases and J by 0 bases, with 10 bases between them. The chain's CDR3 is CASYWTVSGNTLYF. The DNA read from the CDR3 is TGTGCCAGCTACTGGACAGTTTCTGGAAATACGCTCTAT.

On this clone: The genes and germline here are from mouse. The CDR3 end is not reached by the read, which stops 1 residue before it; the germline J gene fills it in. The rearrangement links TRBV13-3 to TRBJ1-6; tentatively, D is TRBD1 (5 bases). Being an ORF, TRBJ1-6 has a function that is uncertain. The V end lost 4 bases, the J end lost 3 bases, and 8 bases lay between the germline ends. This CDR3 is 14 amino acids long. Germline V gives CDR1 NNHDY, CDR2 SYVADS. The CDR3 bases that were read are TGTGCCAGCAGTCCCAGGGACTATAATTCGCCCCTCTAC. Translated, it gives CASSPRDYNSPLY. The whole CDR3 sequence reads CASSPRDYNSPLYF.

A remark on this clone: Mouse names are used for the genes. CDR3 sequence reads: CASSLQGGQNTLYF. The CDR3 DNA, read in part, is TGTGCAAGCAGCTTACAGGGAGGGCAAAACACCTTGTAC. The chain couples TRBV16 to TRBJ2-4, with D perhaps TRBD1 (5 bases). The read falls 1 residue short of the CDR3 end, and the missing part is taken from the germline J gene. V lost 2 bases to trimming and J lost 3 bases, with 9 bases between them. The CDR3 covers 14 residues. Germline CDR1 is SGHSA and CDR2 is FRNQAP.

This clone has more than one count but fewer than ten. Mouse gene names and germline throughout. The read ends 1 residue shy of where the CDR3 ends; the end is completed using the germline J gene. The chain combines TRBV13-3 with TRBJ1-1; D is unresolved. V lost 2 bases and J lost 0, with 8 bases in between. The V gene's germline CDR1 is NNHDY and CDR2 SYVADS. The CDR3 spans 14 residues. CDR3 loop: CASSEVRTNTEVFF. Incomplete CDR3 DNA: TGTGCCAGCAGTGAGGTCAGAACAAACACAGAAGTCTTC.

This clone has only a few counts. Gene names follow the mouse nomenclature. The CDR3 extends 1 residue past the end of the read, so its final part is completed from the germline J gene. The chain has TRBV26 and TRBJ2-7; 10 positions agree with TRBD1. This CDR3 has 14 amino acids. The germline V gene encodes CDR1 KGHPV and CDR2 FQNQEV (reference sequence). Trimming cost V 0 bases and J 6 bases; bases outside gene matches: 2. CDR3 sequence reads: CASSLSGTGVEQYF. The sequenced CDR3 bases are TGTGCCAGCAGTCTGTCCGGGACAGGGGTTGAACAGTAC.

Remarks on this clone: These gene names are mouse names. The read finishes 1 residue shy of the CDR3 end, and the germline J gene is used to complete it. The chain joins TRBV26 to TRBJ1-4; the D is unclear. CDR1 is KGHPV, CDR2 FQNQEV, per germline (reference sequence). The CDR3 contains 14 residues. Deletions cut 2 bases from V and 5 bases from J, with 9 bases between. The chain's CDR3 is CASSLPRENERLFF. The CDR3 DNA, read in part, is TGTGCCAGCAGTCTGCCCCGGGAGAACGAAAGATTATTT.

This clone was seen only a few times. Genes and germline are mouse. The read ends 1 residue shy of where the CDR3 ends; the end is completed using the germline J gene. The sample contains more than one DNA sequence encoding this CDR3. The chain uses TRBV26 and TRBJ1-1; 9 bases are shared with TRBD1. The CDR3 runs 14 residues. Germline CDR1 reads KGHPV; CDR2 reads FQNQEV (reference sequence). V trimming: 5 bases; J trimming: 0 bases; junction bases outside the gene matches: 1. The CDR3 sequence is CASSRQGANTEVFF. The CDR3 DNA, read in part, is TGTGCCAGCAGTAGACAGGGGGCAAACACAGAAGTCTTC. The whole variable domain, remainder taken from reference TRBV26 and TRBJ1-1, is NSKVIQTPRYLVKGQGQKAKMRCIPEKGHPVVFWYQQNKNNEFKFLINFQNQEVLQQIDMTEKRFSAECPSNSPCSLEIQSSEAGDSALYLCASSRQGANTEVFFGKGTRLTVV.

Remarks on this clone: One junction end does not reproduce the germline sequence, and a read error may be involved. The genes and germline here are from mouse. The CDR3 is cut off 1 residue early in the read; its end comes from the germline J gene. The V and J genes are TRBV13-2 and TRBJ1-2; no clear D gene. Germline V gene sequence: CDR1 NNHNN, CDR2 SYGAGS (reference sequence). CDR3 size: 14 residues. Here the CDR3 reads CASSDARGNSDYTF. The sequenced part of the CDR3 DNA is TGTGCCAGCAGTGATGCACGCGGCAACTCCGACTACACC.

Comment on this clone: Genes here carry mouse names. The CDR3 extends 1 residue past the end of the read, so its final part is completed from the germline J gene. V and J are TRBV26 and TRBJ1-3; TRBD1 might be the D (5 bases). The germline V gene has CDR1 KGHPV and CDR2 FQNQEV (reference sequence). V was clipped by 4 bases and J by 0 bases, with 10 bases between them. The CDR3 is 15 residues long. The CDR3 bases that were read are TGTGCCAGCAGTCCCTGGACAAATTCTGGAAATACGCTCTAT. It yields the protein CASSPWTNSGNTLY. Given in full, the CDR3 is CASSPWTNSGNTLYF.

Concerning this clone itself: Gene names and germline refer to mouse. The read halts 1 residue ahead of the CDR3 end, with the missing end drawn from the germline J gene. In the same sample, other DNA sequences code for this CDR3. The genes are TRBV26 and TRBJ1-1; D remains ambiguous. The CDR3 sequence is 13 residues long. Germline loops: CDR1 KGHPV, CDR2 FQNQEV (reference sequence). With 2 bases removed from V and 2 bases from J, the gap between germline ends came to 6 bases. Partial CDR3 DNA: TGTGCCAGCAGTCTGGAGCGCAACACAGAAGTCTTC. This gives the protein CASSLERNTEVF. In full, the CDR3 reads CASSLERNTEVFF.

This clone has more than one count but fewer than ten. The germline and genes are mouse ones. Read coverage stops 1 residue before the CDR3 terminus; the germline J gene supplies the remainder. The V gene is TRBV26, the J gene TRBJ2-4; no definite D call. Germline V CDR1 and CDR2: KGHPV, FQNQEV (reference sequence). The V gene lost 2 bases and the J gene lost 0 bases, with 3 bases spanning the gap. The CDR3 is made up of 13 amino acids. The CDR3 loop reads CASSLPSQNTLYF. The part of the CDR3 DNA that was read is TGTGCCAGCAGTCTGCCTAGTCAAAACACCTTGTAC.

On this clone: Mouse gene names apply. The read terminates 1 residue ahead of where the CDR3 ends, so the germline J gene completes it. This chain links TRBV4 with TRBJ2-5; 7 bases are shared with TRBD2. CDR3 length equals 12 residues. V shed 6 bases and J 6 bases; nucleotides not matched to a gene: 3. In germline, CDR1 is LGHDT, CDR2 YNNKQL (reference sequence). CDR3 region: CASSHWGDTQYF. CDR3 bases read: TGTGCCAGCAGTCACTGGGGTGACACCCAGTAC. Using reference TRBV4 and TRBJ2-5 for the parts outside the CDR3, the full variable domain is ETAVFQTPNYHVTQVGNEVSFNCKQTLGHDTMYWYKQDSKKLLKIMFSYNNKQLIVNETVPRRFSPQSSDKAHLNLRIKSVEPEDSAVYLCASSHWGDTQYFGPGTRLLVL.

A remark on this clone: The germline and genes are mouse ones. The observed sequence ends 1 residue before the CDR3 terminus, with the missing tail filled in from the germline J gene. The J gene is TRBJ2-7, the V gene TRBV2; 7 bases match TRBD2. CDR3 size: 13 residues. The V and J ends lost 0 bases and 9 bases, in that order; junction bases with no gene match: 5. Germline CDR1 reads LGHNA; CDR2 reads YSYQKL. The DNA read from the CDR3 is TGTGCCAGCAGCCAAGAGACGGGGGGGGGACAGTAC. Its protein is CASSQETGGGQY. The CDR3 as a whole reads CASSQETGGGQYF.

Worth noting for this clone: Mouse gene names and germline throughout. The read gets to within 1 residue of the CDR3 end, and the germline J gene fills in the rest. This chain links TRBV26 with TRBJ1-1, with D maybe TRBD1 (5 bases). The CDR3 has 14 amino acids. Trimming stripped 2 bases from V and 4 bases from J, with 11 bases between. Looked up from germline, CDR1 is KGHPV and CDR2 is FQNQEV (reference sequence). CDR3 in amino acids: CASSLVGVGTEVFF. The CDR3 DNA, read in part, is TGTGCCAGCAGTCTGGTAGGGGTGGGCACAGAAGTCTTC.